A single sample is the source of the 18 T cell receptor beta chains below, sequenced in a study of T cell repertoires in cytomegalovirus infection. TCRdb re-derived calls from the reads in MiXCR, one entry per CDR3 protein. The sample lists about 190,000 distinct CDR3 sequences; roughly 27% were seen once. Sequencing was carried out using PBMCs. The receptors come from a human donor in good health (CMV status not recorded). Some clones in this sample may be carry-over from other donors' samples.

In the case of this clonotype: This may arise from a read error, as a much more abundant clone is one base away. The chain employs TRBV7-2 and TRBJ2-2, with D perhaps matching TRBD1 or TRBD2 (6 bases each). Germline loops: CDR1 SGHTA, CDR2 FQGNSA. V was clipped by 5 bases and J by 6 bases, with 16 bases between them. The CDR3 loop spans 15 amino acids. The CDR3 DNA follows: TGTGCCAGCAGCGGGCTGGGGGGCCGATCCGGGGAGCTGTTTTTT. It specifies CASSGLGGRSGELFF.

As DNA, the CDR3 is TGTGCCAGCAGGGGCAGGTTATGGGAGGGCTACACCTTC. Protein product: CASRGRLWEGYTF. The J gene is TRBJ1-2, the V gene TRBV11-2; D gene uncertain. This CDR3 has 13 residues. Germline lookup yields CDR1 SGHAT and CDR2 FQNNGV. Trimming cost V 6 bases and J 8 bases, with 16 bases left between them.

About this clonotype itself: A junction boundary mismatches the germline segment, possibly from a read error. This chain uses TRBV14 with TRBJ2-1, with D tentatively TRBD1 or TRBD2 (5 bases each). The CDR3 runs to 13 residues. The germline V gene has CDR1 SGHDN and CDR2 FVKESK. The CDR3 sequence is CASRGDGFNEQLF. CDR3 sequence (DNA): TGTGCCAGCAGGGGGGACGGGTTCAATGAGCAGCTCTTC.

This chain links TRBV29-1 with TRBJ2-3; 7 nucleotides align to TRBD2. Germline CDR1 reads SQVTM; CDR2 reads ANQGSEA. V shed 7 bases, J shed 2 bases, and the junction held 3 bases outside the gene matches. This CDR3 contains 12 residues. In DNA, the CDR3 is TGCAGCGCGGGGGGACCCACAGATACGCAGTATTTT. Protein sequence: CSAGGPTDTQYF.

A note on this clonotype: A much larger clone differs by one base, so this may be a read error. The chain employs TRBV28 and TRBJ1-1; a possible D gene is TRBD1 (6 bases). From germline, CDR1 is MDHEN and CDR2 SYDVKM. The CDR3 has 15 residues. The CDR3 loop is CDSRSEGGASPEAFF. The CDR3 DNA reads as TGTGACAGCAGATCCGAGGGGGGCGCTTCCCCTGAAGCTTTCTTT. The variable domain in full, with the rest retrieved from reference TRBV28 and TRBJ1-1, is DVKVTQSSRYLVKRTGEKVFLECVQDMDHENMFWYRQDPGLGLRLIYFSYDVKMKEKGDIPEGYSVSREKKERFSLILESASTNQTSMYLCDSRSEGGASPEAFFGQGTRLTVV.

The V call is TRBV2, the J call TRBJ2-3; 8 nucleotides line up with TRBD2. There are 14 residues in the CDR3. The ends lost 7 bases at V and 0 bases at J; junction bases unmatched: 3. Per the germline V gene, CDR1 is SNHLY and CDR2 is FYNNEI. The chain's CDR3 is CASNERGSTDTQYF. CDR3 DNA: TGTGCCAGCAATGAGCGGGGGAGCACAGATACGCAGTATTTT.

V gene TRBV12-3 or TRBV12-4 combines with J gene TRBJ1-2; D call uncertain. The CDR3 has 18 residues. Trimming took 4 bases from V and 0 from J, leaving 21 bases between them. CDR3 region: CASSSFGRPEASNYGYTF. As DNA, the CDR3 is TGTGCCAGCAGTTCCTTTGGGCGTCCGGAGGCCTCTAACTATGGCTACACCTTC.

The chain recombines TRBV20-1 with TRBJ2-1; D might be TRBD1 (6 bases). V gave up 6 bases and J gave up 3 bases, with 21 bases separating them. The CDR3 spans 16 residues. Germline lookup yields CDR1 DFQATT and CDR2 SNEGSKA (reference sequence). DNA of the CDR3: TGCAGTGCCCCAATTCTGGACAGAATTCTCTACAATGAGCAGTTCTTC. As protein: CSAPILDRILYNEQFF.

The table lists this clonotype with a count of one. This rearrangement joins TRBV25-1 to TRBJ2-2; no reliable D call. Per the germline V gene, CDR1 is MGHDK and CDR2 is SYGVNS. The CDR3 has 15 amino acids. V lost 2 bases to trimming and J lost 1 base, with 8 bases between them. DNA of the CDR3: TGTGCCAGCAGTGAACGGATCGGGAACACCGGGGAGCTGTTTTTT. This codes for CASSERIGNTGELFF.

V and J are TRBV7-9 and TRBJ2-1; 12 nucleotides agree with TRBD2. J was trimmed by 1 base and V by 3 bases; bases with no gene match: 1. This CDR3 has 16 amino acids. The V gene's germline CDR1 is SEHNR and CDR2 FQNEAQ (reference sequence). CDR3 protein: CASSFGLAGSYNEQFF. The CDR3 DNA is TGTGCCAGCAGCTTTGGACTAGCGGGGTCCTACAATGAGCAGTTCTTC.

The table lists this clonotype with a few counts. V is TRBV20-1 and J is TRBJ1-3; D is uncertain. The CDR3 has 15 residues. Germline assignment: CDR1 DFQATT and CDR2 SNEGSKA (reference sequence). The V end was cut by 3 bases, the J end by 5 bases, with 17 bases between. CDR3 in DNA: TGCAGTGCTAGTCCCTCCGGGGAGGGTCGAAACACCATATATTTT. It specifies CSASPSGEGRNTIYF.

The genes are TRBV29-1 and TRBJ1-2; 8 bases fit TRBD1. The CDR3 spans 12 residues. Trimming cost V 7 bases and J 7 bases; bases outside gene matches: 8. Germline loops: CDR1 SQVTM, CDR2 ANQGSEA. CDR3 DNA: TGCAGCGGGGGTCGACAGGGGTTTGGCTACACCTTC. Its protein product is CSGGRQGFGYTF.

This clonotype was observed a handful of times. The V call is TRBV6-6, the J call TRBJ1-4; weak D call: TRBD1 (6 bases). From germline, CDR1 is MNHNY and CDR2 SVGAGI (reference sequence). V was clipped by 7 bases and J by 7 bases, with 13 bases between them. The CDR3 covers 13 residues. CDR3 region: CASTLPGVEKLFF. The CDR3 DNA reads as TGTGCCAGCACTCTACCAGGGGTTGAAAAACTGTTTTTT.

The V gene is TRBV20-1, the J gene TRBJ2-1; 8 bases map to TRBD1. CDR1 DFQATT and CDR2 SNEGSKA come from the germline V gene (reference sequence). V gave up 6 bases and J gave up 4 bases; unmatched junction bases: 5. The CDR3 covers 13 residues. DNA for the CDR3: TGCAGTGCCCAGGGGGCGAGATACAATGAGCAGTTCTTC. This codes for CSAQGARYNEQFF.

The V and J genes are TRBV7-2 and TRBJ2-4, with a tentative D call TRBD1 (5 bases). V lost 6 bases, J lost 7 bases, and 16 bases lay in between. The CDR3 length is 14 residues. The germline gives CDR1 SGHTA, CDR2 FQGNSA. This CDR3 is CASRPRQLGNIQYF. CDR3 in DNA: TGTGCCAGCAGACCCAGACAGTTGGGGAACATTCAGTACTTC.

This clonotype has just a few counts. The chain has TRBV7-3 and TRBJ2-1; 16 positions agree with TRBD2. The trim removed 5 bases at V and 9 bases at J, leaving 7 bases unmatched. The CDR3 spans 16 residues. Germline CDR1 and CDR2: SGHTA and FQGTGA. CDR3: CASSVGTSGGEGEQFF. CDR3 DNA: TGTGCCAGCAGCGTCGGGACTAGCGGGGGGGAGGGTGAGCAGTTCTTC.

The V gene is TRBV5-1, the J gene TRBJ2-7; a possible D gene is TRBD2 (5 bases). V lost 5 bases to trimming and J lost 3 bases, with 12 bases between them. This CDR3 has 13 amino acids. Germline assignment: CDR1 SGHRS and CDR2 YFSETQ. The CDR3 region is CASREAEIYEQYF. The CDR3 DNA sequence: TGCGCCAGCAGGGAGGCGGAAATCTACGAGCAGTACTTC.

V is TRBV11-1 and J is TRBJ2-1, with 7 bases lining up with TRBD1. Germline V gene sequence: CDR1 SGHAT, CDR2 FQDESV (reference sequence). There are 15 residues in the CDR3. V dropped 5 bases and J dropped 4; count of bases not matched to a gene: 8. In nucleotides, the CDR3 is TGTGCCAGCAGCCGAACAGGGGCGGTGTACAATGAGCAGTTCTTC. It is translated as CASSRTGAVYNEQFF.